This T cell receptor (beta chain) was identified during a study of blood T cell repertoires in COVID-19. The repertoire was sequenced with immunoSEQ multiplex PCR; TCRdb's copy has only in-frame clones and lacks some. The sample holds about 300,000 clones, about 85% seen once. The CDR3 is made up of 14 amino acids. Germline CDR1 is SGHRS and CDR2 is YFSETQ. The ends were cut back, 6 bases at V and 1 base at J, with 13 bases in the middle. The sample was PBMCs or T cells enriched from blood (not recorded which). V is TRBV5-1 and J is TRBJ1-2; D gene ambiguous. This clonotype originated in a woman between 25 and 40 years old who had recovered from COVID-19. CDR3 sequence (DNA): TGCGCCAGCACCGTAACGGAGGGTAACTATGGCTACACCTTC. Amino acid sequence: CASTVTEGNYGYTF.